This T cell receptor beta chain was sequenced during a study of blood T cells in healthy people across ages. Study-level points and caveats: Estimates of diversity drawn from one million T cells were considered underestimates. In the absence of known donor CMV status, changes in expanded clonotypes were possibly confounded.

Then a second PCR, running about 6 to 12 cycles, was carried out with a sample-barcoded 5' primer and a J-beta primer mix. TCRdb itself ran the 5' RACE reads through MiXCR, one entry per CDR3 protein. The sample lists 540,000 or so distinct CDR3 sequences; 40% to 55% were seen once. As regards this clonotype: Its antigen is not known.

Trimming removed 5 bases from V and 7 bases from J, with 21 bases in between. CDR1 and CDR2 from the germline V gene are DFQATT and SNEGSKA (reference sequence). This CDR3 contains 14 residues. Researchers report isolating at least 7 million PBMCs per sample. The clonotype was recovered from an elderly man in good health. V and J are TRBV20-1 and TRBJ2-7, with D unclear. Sequencing was done on a sample of blood. CDR3 in DNA: TGCAGTGCTGCCACACTTTTCGGGTACAATGAGCAGTACTTC. Translating gives CSAATLFGYNEQYF.